The entry that follows covers one TCR beta chain sequence. Its target is not known. The sample comes from a study of beta chain features in type 1 diabetes. Study results and caveats: It was among patients, rather than healthy donors, that naive, central memory and Treg TCRB repertoires appeared more similar. In every one of the four CD4+ subsets, TCRB CDR3s were moderately but significantly shorter in Type 1 diabetes patients.

Since all of the isolated RNA was reverse transcribed, expressed TCRB transcripts were what got sequenced. Produced via immunoSEQ multiplex PCR; TCRdb's table is partial and in-frame only. In the table there are about 270,000 clones, around an eighth of which are singletons. Germline V gene sequence: CDR1 SGHRS, CDR2 YFSETQ. Trimming left V 0 bases short and J 3 bases short, with 7 bases between. The CDR3 is 14 residues long. The chain uses TRBV5-1 and TRBJ1-5; D not certain. The receptor was derived from a young man with type 1 diabetes. Sequenced: naive CD4+ T cells from blood. DNA for the CDR3: TGCGCCAGCAGCTTGGGGTCAGTCAATCAGCCCCAGCATTTT. Amino acids: CASSLGSVNQPQHF.